This T cell receptor (beta chain) is from a study of OX40 agonist ivuxolimab in advanced cancers. Study background: Cancers in dose escalation were hepatocellular, melanoma, renal cell and head and neck. Notes on the study in general: By week 6 at 0.1 to 3.0 mg/kg, blood CD4+ and CD8+ T cells had expanded clonally.

Clones were sequenced by immunoSEQ multiplex PCR, and TCRdb holds only the in-frame ones, with some missing. The repertoire holds about 7,700 clones, with 60% to 85% as singletons. On this clone: Its target is unknown.

Germline assignment: CDR1 MDHEN and CDR2 SYDVKM. The CDR3 consists of 15 residues. The V gene end was trimmed by 6 bases and the J gene end by 5 bases; junction bases not matched to a gene: 9. This TCR was sampled from an adult with an advanced solid tumor such as melanoma, head and neck, liver or kidney cancer. Here the sequenced sample was CD4+ or CD8+ T cells sorted from blood, taken in a trial of the OX40 agonist ivuxolimab. This chain uses TRBV28 with TRBJ1-4; 7 bases match TRBD1. This CDR3 reads CASSSDREGNEKLFF. The CDR3 DNA sequence: TGTGCCAGCAGCTCAGACAGGGAAGGAAATGAAAAACTGTTTTTT.